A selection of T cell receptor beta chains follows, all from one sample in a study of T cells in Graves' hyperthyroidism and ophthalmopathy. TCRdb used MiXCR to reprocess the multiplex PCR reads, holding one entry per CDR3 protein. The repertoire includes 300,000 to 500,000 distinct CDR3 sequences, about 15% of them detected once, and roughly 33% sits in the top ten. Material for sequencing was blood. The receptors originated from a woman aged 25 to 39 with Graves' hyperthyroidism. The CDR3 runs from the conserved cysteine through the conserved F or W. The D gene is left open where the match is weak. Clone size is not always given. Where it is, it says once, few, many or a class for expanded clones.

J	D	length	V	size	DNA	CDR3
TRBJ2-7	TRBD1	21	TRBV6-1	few	TGTGCCAGCAGTGTAGGACCCCGGGACAGGTTAAGAGGTAGCAGGTCCTACGAGCAGTACTTC	CASSVGPRDRLRGSRSYEQYF
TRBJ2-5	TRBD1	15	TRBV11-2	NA	TGTGCCAGCAGCCTACAGGGGGCGCAGGGAGAGACCCAGTACTTC	CASSLQGAQGETQYF
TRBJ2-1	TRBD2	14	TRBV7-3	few	TGTGCCATCCACCTAGCGGGAGAAGGGAATGAGCAGTTCTTC	CAIHLAGEGNEQFF
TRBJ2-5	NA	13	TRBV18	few	TGTGCCAGCTCACCACCGGATTCAGGGACCCAGTACTTC	CASSPPDSGTQYF
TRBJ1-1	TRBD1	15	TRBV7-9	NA	TGTGCCAGCAGCGACAGGGGAAATTCGAACACTGAAGCTTTCTTT	CASSDRGNSNTEAFF
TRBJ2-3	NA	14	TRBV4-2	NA	TGTGCCAGCAGCCAAGGACATAGCACAGATACGCAGTATTTT	CASSQGHSTDTQYF
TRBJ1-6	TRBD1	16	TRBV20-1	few	TGCAGTGCTAGTGTTCCAGGGGGCTTTGGAAATTCACCCCTCCACTTT	CSASVPGGFGNSPLHF
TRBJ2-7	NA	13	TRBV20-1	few	TGCAGTGCCATGCCAGGGATCGCCTACGAGCAGTACTTC	CSAMPGIAYEQYF
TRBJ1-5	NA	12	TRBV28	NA	TGTGCCACCATAAACGCTCATCAGCCCCAGCATTTT	CATINAHQPQHF
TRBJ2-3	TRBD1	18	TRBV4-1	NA	TGCGCCAGCAGCCAAGAGGGAAGCGGACAGGGGGACACAGATACGCAGTATTTT	CASSQEGSGQGDTDTQYF
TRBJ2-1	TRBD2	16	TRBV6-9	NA	TGTGCCAGCAGTTACTCCAATCCAGCGGGAGGTGATGAGCAGTTCTTC	CASSYSNPAGGDEQFF
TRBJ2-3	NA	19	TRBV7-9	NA	TGTGCCAGCAGTCAAACTAGGGCCGGCTTTGGGAGGATCACAGATACGCAGTATTTT	CASSQTRAGFGRITDTQYF
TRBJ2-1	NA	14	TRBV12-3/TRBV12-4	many	TGTGCCAGCAGCACTAGCCCCCTTCCCAATGAGCAGTTCTTC	CASSTSPLPNEQFF
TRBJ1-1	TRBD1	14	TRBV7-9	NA	TGTGCCAGCAGCGGACAGGTCGATGACACTGAAGCTTTCTTT	CASSGQVDDTEAFF
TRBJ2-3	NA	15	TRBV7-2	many	TGTGCCAGCAGCTCCGGAGGAGCAAGCACAGATACGCAGTATTTT	CASSSGGASTDTQYF
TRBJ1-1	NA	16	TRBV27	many	TGTGCCAGCAGTTTCAGTGGGGGTTTAGGGATCACTGAAGCTTTCTTT	CASSFSGGLGITEAFF
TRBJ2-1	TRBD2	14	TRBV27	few	TGTGCCAGCTGGACCGGGACTAGGGGCAATGAGCAGTTCTTC	CASWTGTRGNEQFF
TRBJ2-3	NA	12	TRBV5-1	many	TGCGCCAGCAGCCCGGAGTCAGATACGCAGTATTTT	CASSPESDTQYF
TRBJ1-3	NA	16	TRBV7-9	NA	TGTGCCAGCAGCGAAGGCCGAGGGAACTCTGGAAACACCATATATTTT	CASSEGRGNSGNTIYF
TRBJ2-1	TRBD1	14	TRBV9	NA	TGTGCCAGCAGCGTGGGACAGCTCCCCCACGAGCAGTTCTTC	CASSVGQLPHEQFF
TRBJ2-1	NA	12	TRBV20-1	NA	TGCAGTGCTAGAGATCGGGCCCGGGAGCAGTTCTTC	CSARDRAREQFF
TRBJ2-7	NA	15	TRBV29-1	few	TGCAGCGTTGAATTGCCGACCGGAGGGGCCTACGAGCAGTACTTC	CSVELPTGGAYEQYF
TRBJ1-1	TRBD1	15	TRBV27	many	TGTGCCAGCAGTGAAGGGGACAGAGAGAACACTGAAGCTTTCTTT	CASSEGDRENTEAFF
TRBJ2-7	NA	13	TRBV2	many	TGTGCCAGCAGTGTCGAAGAGGCCTACGAGCAGTACTTC	CASSVEEAYEQYF
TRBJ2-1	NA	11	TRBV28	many	TGTGCCAGCAGTTTAGTGGGTGAGCAGTTCTTC	CASSLVGEQFF
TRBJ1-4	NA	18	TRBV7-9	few	TGTGCCAGCAGCTTAGCTGGCTGGTCGGTGAAGCATGATGAAAAACTGTTTTTT	CASSLAGWSVKHDEKLFF
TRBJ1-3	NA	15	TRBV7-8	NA	TGTGCCAGCAGCTTACAGGCGTCCTCTGGAAACACCATATATTTT	CASSLQASSGNTIYF
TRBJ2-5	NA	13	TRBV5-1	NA	TGCGCCAGCCGGAACAGGGTCCAAGAGACCCAGTACTTC	CASRNRVQETQYF
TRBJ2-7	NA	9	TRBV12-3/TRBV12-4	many	TGTGCCAGCATTCCCGAGCAGTACTTC	CASIPEQYF
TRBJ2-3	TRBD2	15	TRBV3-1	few	TGTGCCAGCAGCTGGACTAGCGGAAACACAGATACGCAGTATTTT	CASSWTSGNTDTQYF
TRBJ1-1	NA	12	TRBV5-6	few	TGTGCCAGCAGCTTGGACCGCTCCGAAGCTTTCTTT	CASSLDRSEAFF
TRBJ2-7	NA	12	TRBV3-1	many	TGTGCCAGCAGCCAAGTAACCCACGAGCAGTACTTC	CASSQVTHEQYF
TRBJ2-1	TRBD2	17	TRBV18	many	TGTGCCAGCTCACCGGGACTAGCGGGAGTATCCTACAATGAGCAGTTCTTC	CASSPGLAGVSYNEQFF
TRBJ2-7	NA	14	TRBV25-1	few	TGTGCCAGCAGTGAATGGGGCAGGGGCTACGAGCAGTACTTC	CASSEWGRGYEQYF
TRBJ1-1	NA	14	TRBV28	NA	TGTGCCAGCGGGGCGCCAGACATGAACACTGAAGCTTTCTTT	CASGAPDMNTEAFF
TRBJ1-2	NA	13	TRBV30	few	TGTGCCTGTACTCCCGGGCTGGGGGGCGGCTACACCTTC	CACTPGLGGGYTF
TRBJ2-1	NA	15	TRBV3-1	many	TGTGCCAGCGGAACCGGGACTGGGAGTAACAATGAGCAGTTCTTC	CASGTGTGSNNEQFF
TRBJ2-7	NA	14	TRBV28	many	TGTGCCAGCAGCCTTTATGCCCCGTCCGACGAGCAGTACTTC	CASSLYAPSDEQYF
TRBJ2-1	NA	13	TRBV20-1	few	TGCAGTGCTAGAGAATCTGATTACAATGAGCAGTTCTTC	CSARESDYNEQFF
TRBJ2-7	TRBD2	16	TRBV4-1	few	TGCGCCAGCAGCCAAGGGGTGGGTAGCGGGACCTACGAGCAGTACTTC	CASSQGVGSGTYEQYF
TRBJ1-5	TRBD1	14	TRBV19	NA	TGTGCCAGTAGCAAGACAGGGGAATACCAGCCCCAGCATTTT	CASSKTGEYQPQHF
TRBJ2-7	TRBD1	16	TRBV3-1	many	TGTGCCAGCAGCCAAGATCCCGGGACAGGGGGCGACGAGCAGTACTTC	CASSQDPGTGGDEQYF
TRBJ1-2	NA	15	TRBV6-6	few	TGTGCCAGCAGTTACTTTCCGAAAGACGTCTATGGCTACACCTTC	CASSYFPKDVYGYTF
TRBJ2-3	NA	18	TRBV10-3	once	TGTGCCATCAGTGAGCCACCTTATAATCCGGGGGCTTCTGATACGCAGTATTTT	CAISEPPYNPGASDTQYF
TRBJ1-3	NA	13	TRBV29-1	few	TGCAGCGTTGACGGAAGCTCTGGAAACACCATATATTTT	CSVDGSSGNTIYF
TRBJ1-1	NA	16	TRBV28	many	TGTGCCAGCAGTTTAGATTTCGGGGCCATGAACACTGAAGCTTTCTTT	CASSLDFGAMNTEAFF
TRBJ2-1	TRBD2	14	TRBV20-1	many	TGCAGTGCTAGACAATTTACGGGAGGCTATGAGCAGTTCTTC	CSARQFTGGYEQFF
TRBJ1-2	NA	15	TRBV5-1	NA	TGCGCCAGCAGCCAGGACCTCCGGGGTAACTATGGCTACACCTTC	CASSQDLRGNYGYTF
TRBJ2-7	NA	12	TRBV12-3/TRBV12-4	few	TGTGCCAGCAGTTACAGCAACTACGAGCAGTACTTC	CASSYSNYEQYF
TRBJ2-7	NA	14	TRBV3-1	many	TGTGCCAGCAGTCGCTCACTTAAAGACTACGAGCAGTACTTC	CASSRSLKDYEQYF
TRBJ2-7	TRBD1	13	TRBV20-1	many	TGCAGTGCCAAGACAGGGATGAACTACGAGCAGTACTTC	CSAKTGMNYEQYF
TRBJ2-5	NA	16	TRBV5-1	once	TGCGCCAGCAGCTTGCTGTCTAGCGAGTTAGGGGAGACCCAGTACTTC	CASSLLSSELGETQYF
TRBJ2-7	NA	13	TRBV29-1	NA	TGCAGCGTTGAAGTCAATCTTGGGCCCGAGCAGTACTTC	CSVEVNLGPEQYF
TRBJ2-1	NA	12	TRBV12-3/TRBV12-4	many	TGTGCCAGCAGTTACGTGTACAATGAGCAGTTCTTC	CASSYVYNEQFF